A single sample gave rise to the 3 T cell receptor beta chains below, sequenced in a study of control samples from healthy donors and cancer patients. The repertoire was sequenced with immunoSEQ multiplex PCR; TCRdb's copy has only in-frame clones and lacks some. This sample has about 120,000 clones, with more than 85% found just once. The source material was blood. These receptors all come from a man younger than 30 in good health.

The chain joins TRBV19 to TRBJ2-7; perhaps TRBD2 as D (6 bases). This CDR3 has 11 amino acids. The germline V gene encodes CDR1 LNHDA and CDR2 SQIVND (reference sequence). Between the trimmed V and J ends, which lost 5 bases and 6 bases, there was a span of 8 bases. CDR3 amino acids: CASSWGGEQYF. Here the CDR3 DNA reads TGTGCCAGTAGTTGGGGAGGCGAGCAGTACTTC.

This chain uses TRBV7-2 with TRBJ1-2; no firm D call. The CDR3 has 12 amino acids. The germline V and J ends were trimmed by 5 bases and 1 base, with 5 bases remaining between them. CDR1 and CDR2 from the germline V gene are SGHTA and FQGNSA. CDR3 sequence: CASSAVNYGYTF. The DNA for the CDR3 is TGTGCCAGCAGCGCAGTTAACTATGGCTACACCTTC.

The CDR3: CASSYVDLAGFGTQYF. In nucleotides, the CDR3 is TGTGCCAGCAGTTACGTGGATCTAGCGGGATTTGGGACCCAGTACTTC. The V gene is TRBV6-6, the J gene TRBJ2-5; 9 bases line up with TRBD2. Trimming cost V 2 bases and J 7 bases; bases outside gene matches: 11. Germline CDR1 is MNHNY and CDR2 is SVGAGI (reference sequence). The CDR3 is 16 amino acids.